The 27 T cell receptor beta chains given below trace back to one sample, sequenced in a study of blood T cells in healthy people across ages. Using a J-beta primer mix together with a sample-barcoded 5' primer, a second PCR was run for about 6 to 12 cycles. TCRdb recomputed calls from the 5' RACE reads with MiXCR, one row per CDR3 protein. The sample lists 950,000 to 1,200,000 distinct CDR3 sequences, roughly two fifths seen once, with over 10% in the top ten. The sequenced sample was blood. These receptors were taken from a man younger than 35 in good health.

The chain uses TRBV6-6 and TRBJ1-5, with D hard to call. Trimming removed 7 bases at V and 2 bases at J, with 9 bases between. The CDR3 extends over 13 amino acids. Germline V gene sequence: CDR1 MNHNY, CDR2 SVGAGI (reference sequence). In nucleotides, the CDR3 is TGTGCCAGCACTGGTGTGGGCAATCAGCCCCAGCATTTT. Protein sequence: CASTGVGNQPQHF.

This clonotype was observed at least ten times. This chain connects TRBV4-3 to TRBJ1-5; D unclear. The length of the CDR3 is 15 residues. Per germline, CDR1 LGHNA and CDR2 YSLEER. Trimming cost V 0 bases and J 0 bases, with 6 bases left between them. CDR3 region: CASSQDITSNQPQHF. The CDR3 region has the DNA TGCGCCAGCAGCCAAGATATAACTAGCAATCAGCCCCAGCATTTT.

This clonotype came up a few times. J is TRBJ1-2 and V is TRBV4-3, with D possibly TRBD1 on 6 matching bases. This CDR3 spans 14 amino acids. The ends were cut back, 4 bases at V and 4 bases at J, with 13 bases in the middle. CDR1 and CDR2 from the germline V gene are LGHNA and YSLEER. Here the CDR3 reads CASSRPGASYGYTF. CDR3 in DNA: TGCGCCAGCAGCCGGCCAGGGGCCTCCTATGGCTACACCTTC.

There are a few counts of this clonotype. CDR3 loop: CASSPGQGALDEQFF. CDR3 nucleotide sequence: TGTGCCAGCAGTCCCGGACAGGGGGCCCTCGATGAGCAGTTCTTC. This chain uses TRBV12-3 or TRBV12-4 with TRBJ2-1, with 11 bases fitting TRBD1. The ends lost 5 bases at V and 8 bases at J; junction bases unmatched: 8. The length of the CDR3 is 15 residues.

The chain carries TRBV20-1 and TRBJ1-2, with D perhaps matching TRBD1 (5 bases). The germline V gene encodes CDR1 DFQATT and CDR2 SNEGSKA (reference sequence). V was cut by 3 bases and J by 8 bases, with 13 bases left in between. The CDR3 length is 12 residues. The CDR3 protein is CSARTALGGYTF. DNA of the CDR3: TGCAGTGCTAGGACAGCCCTTGGGGGCTACACCTTC.

This clonotype was seen a handful of times. The chain couples TRBV6-5 to TRBJ2-2; no clear D. Per germline, CDR1 MNHEY and CDR2 SVGAGI. Trimming shortened V by 0 bases and J by 0 bases, and 8 bases separated the two germline ends. There are 16 residues in the CDR3. CDR3 residues: CASSYSRNTNTGELFF. The CDR3 DNA follows: TGTGCCAGCAGTTACTCAAGGAATACGAACACCGGGGAGCTGTTTTTT.

This clonotype was found a few times. This chain links TRBV21-1 with TRBJ1-4. TRBV21-1 is described as a pseudogene. CDR3 length: 17 residues. The CDR3 nucleotides read TGTGCCAGCAGCAAAGCGATTTGTGGAGGGTTTAGAGAAAAACTGTTTTTT. This encodes CASSKAICGGFREKLFF.

V and J are TRBV4-1 and TRBJ1-2; D is uncertain. Germline lookup yields CDR1 MGHRA and CDR2 YSYEKL. Trimming pared 0 bases from V and 0 bases from J, leaving 2 bases between. This CDR3 is 13 amino acids long. In DNA form, the CDR3 reads TGCGCCAGCAGCCAAGAACCTAACTATGGCTACACCTTC. As protein: CASSQEPNYGYTF.

The chain couples TRBV5-6 to TRBJ2-5, with unresolved D. V was shortened by 1 base and J by 1 base, with 5 bases between the two germline ends. The CDR3 consists of 13 residues. Looked up from germline, CDR1 is SGHDT and CDR2 is YYEEEE. The CDR3 nucleotides read TGTGCCAGCAGCTTGCTACTCCAAGAGACCCAGTACTTC. Protein product: CASSLLLQETQYF.

The rearrangement uses TRBV5-1 and TRBJ2-3, with 7 bases lining up with TRBD1. The CDR3 is made up of 14 amino acids. Germline trimming cut 0 bases from V and 6 bases from J; bases unmatched to any gene: 4. Germline V gene data show CDR1 as SGHRS and CDR2 as YFSETQ. Here the CDR3 DNA reads TGCGCCAGCAGCTTGGACAGGGGTGGCGATACGCAGTATTTT. This encodes CASSLDRGGDTQYF.

This clonotype appeared a few times. In nucleotides, the CDR3 is TGTGCCAGCAGCGTCTCCCCGCGCCCCACAGATACGCAGTATTTT. Its translation: CASSVSPRPTDTQYF. The chain has TRBV9 and TRBJ2-3; D gene ambiguous. CDR1 and CDR2 from the germline V gene are SGDLS and YYNGEE. This CDR3 region has 15 residues. Between the trimmed V and J ends, which lost 2 bases and 2 bases, there was a span of 12 bases.

This clonotype was observed at least ten times. This chain uses TRBV4-1 with TRBJ2-3, with 9 bases matching TRBD1. After removal of 7 bases from V and 3 bases from J, the junction contained 11 bases not matched to a gene. CDR1 and CDR2 (germline): MGHRA, YSYEKL. CDR3 size: 16 residues. The CDR3 DNA is TGCGCCAGCACACGAGGGACAGGGCCGACGACAGATACGCAGTATTTT. Translating gives CASTRGTGPTTDTQYF.

This rearrangement joins TRBV5-1 to TRBJ1-2; tentative D call: TRBD1 (5 bases). Trimming took off 5 bases at V and 8 bases at J, with 25 bases between the two ends. Germline CDR1 reads SGHRS; CDR2 reads YFSETQ. This CDR3 comprises 16 residues. For the CDR3, the DNA is TGCGCCAGCAGTCCCAATCGGGCGAAATTTAGGGACGGCTACACCTTC. This codes for CASSPNRAKFRDGYTF.

This clonotype was detected only once. The gene calls are TRBV6-5 and TRBJ1-1, with D possibly matching TRBD1 (5 bases). CDR3 size: 12 residues. Germline CDR1 MNHEY, CDR2 SVGAGI. The V gene lost 10 bases and the J gene lost 4 bases, with 13 bases spanning the gap. The CDR3 loop is CATLWGGTEAFF. In DNA form, the CDR3 reads TGTGCCACCCTATGGGGGGGCACTGAAGCTTTCTTT.

The genes are TRBV20-1 and TRBJ2-2; D uncertain. CDR1 is DFQATT, CDR2 SNEGSKA, per germline (reference sequence). CDR3 length: 12 amino acids. Trimming cost V 4 bases and J 7 bases, with 10 bases left between them. This CDR3 reads CSAKKVGGELFF. CDR3 DNA sequence: TGCAGTGCTAAAAAGGTTGGCGGGGAGCTGTTTTTT.

The chain employs TRBV20-1 and TRBJ2-1; D remains ambiguous. Gene TRBJ2-7 matches the end of the DNA better, so the J call may be wrong. Germline loops: CDR1 DFQATT, CDR2 SNEGSKA (reference sequence). This CDR3 is built from 14 residues. CDR3 residues: CSAIRTDHYNEQYF. The CDR3 DNA reads TGCAGTGCTATTCGGACGGACCATTACAATGAGCAGTACTTC.

This clonotype was counted only a few times. The chain recombines TRBV29-1 with TRBJ2-1; D not certain. CDR1 and CDR2 from the germline V gene are SQVTM and ANQGSEA. The CDR3 spans 15 residues. Trimming left V 6 bases short and J 4 bases short, with 19 bases between. The CDR3 protein is CSVRVSAPSYNEQFF. The CDR3 bases are TGCAGCGTAAGGGTTTCGGCACCCTCGTACAATGAGCAGTTCTTC.

This rearrangement joins TRBV4-2 to TRBJ1-5; D perhaps matches TRBD1 (5 bases). Between the trimmed V and J ends, which lost 4 bases and 4 bases, there was a span of 20 bases. Germline values: CDR1 LGHNA, CDR2 YNFKEQ. The CDR3 covers 17 residues. In nucleotides, the CDR3 is TGTGCCAGCAGCCCAGATGGGGCACGCCAACATAATCAGCCCCAGCATTTT. This codes for CASSPDGARQHNQPQHF.

V usage is TRBV2 and J usage is TRBJ2-3, with D perhaps being TRBD1 or TRBD2 (5 bases each). Trimming took 6 bases from V and 9 from J, leaving 13 bases between them. The length of the CDR3 is 12 residues. The germline gives CDR1 SNHLY, CDR2 FYNNEI. CDR3 loop: CASSPLGATQYF. In DNA, the CDR3 is TGTGCCAGCAGCCCACTCGGGGCAACGCAGTATTTT. The entire variable domain, with the rest obtained from reference TRBV2 and TRBJ2-3, is as follows: EPEVTQTPSHQVTQMGQEVILRCVPISNHLYFYWYRQILGQKVEFLVSFYNNEISEKSEIFDDQFSVERPDGSNFTLKIRSTKLEDSAMYFCASSPLGATQYFGPGTRLTVL.

In regard to this clonotype: This could be a read error, since a much larger clone is one nucleotide away. The V gene is TRBV6-5, the J gene TRBJ2-1; the D gene is possibly TRBD1 (6 bases). TRBJ2-7 explains the end of the DNA better; the J call may be wrong. The CDR3 sequence is 13 residues long. The germline V gene has CDR1 MNHEY and CDR2 SVGAGI. The CDR3 protein is CASRDSTYNEQYF. CDR3 sequence (DNA): TGTGCCAGCAGGGACAGTACCTACAATGAGCAGTACTTC.

The gene calls are TRBV28 and TRBJ2-5; D gene uncertain. Trimming left V 5 bases short and J 0 bases short, with 13 bases between. This CDR3 comprises 15 residues. Per germline, CDR1 MDHEN and CDR2 SYDVKM. CDR3 amino acids: CASSAMLVYQETQYF. DNA for the CDR3: TGTGCCAGCAGTGCCATGCTAGTGTACCAAGAGACCCAGTACTTC.

This clonotype appeared a few times. The V call is TRBV5-4, the J call TRBJ2-1; D is undetermined. The CDR3 spans 14 residues. Trimming stripped 4 bases from V and 3 bases from J, with 11 bases between. The germline CDR1 and CDR2 sequences are SGHNT and YYREEE (reference sequence). The CDR3 loop is CASSTRSVYNEQFF. CDR3 coding DNA: TGTGCCAGCAGCACCCGATCGGTCTACAATGAGCAGTTCTTC.

The CDR3 DNA reads TGTGCCAGCAGCTGGGGGGCATTCGAGAACATTCAGTACTTC. Protein product: CASSWGAFENIQYF. This chain uses TRBV5-6 with TRBJ2-7; D may match TRBD1 or TRBD2 (6 bases each). The end of the DNA aligns better with TRBJ2-4, so the J call may be wrong. The CDR3 has 14 amino acids. Germline values: CDR1 SGHDT, CDR2 YYEEEE.

The gene calls are TRBV20-1 and TRBJ1-1; 7 positions match TRBD1. CDR3 length: 13 residues. V was pared by 5 bases and J by 2 bases, with 5 bases of the junction left unmatched. Germline values: CDR1 DFQATT, CDR2 SNEGSKA (reference sequence). This CDR3 is CSALRDSNTEAFF. The CDR3 DNA follows: TGCAGTGCTCTCCGGGACAGCAACACTGAAGCTTTCTTT.

The chain couples TRBV20-1 to TRBJ2-2; D gene unclear. V shed 2 bases and J shed 6 bases, with 7 bases lying between them. Germline CDR1 and CDR2: DFQATT and SNEGSKA (reference sequence). This CDR3 has 12 residues. CDR3 coding DNA: TGCAGTGCTAGACAGGTGGCCGGGGAGCTGTTTTTT. Amino acids: CSARQVAGELFF.

The chain uses TRBV5-1 and TRBJ2-5; TRBD2 agrees at 8 bases. The CDR3 has 16 residues. Germline CDR1 and CDR2: SGHRS and YFSETQ. The J segment lost 11 bases and the V segment lost 0 bases, leaving 15 bases of the junction unmatched. The CDR3: CASSLGDGGAYNEQYF. DNA for the CDR3: TGCGCCAGCAGCTTGGGGGACGGGGGGGCATACAATGAGCAGTACTTC.

The chain recombines TRBV12-3 or TRBV12-4 with TRBJ2-1, with 8 bases lining up with TRBD1. CDR3 size: 12 residues. J gave up 6 bases and V 6 bases, and 1 base lay outside the gene matches. The CDR3 nucleotides read TGTGCCAGCAGGACAGGGGTCAATGAGCAGTTCTTC. Its protein is CASRTGVNEQFF.